A single sample gave rise to the 2 T cell receptor beta chains below, sequenced in a study of cytomegalovirus exposure and HLA in healthy donors. Primers for the PCR totalled 60 Vbeta and 13 Jbeta. Clones were read by immunoSEQ multiplex PCR, and TCRdb kept only the in-frame ones, dropping some. The data contain under 140,000 clones, more than 60% of them seen just once; the ten biggest clones take up 6.2%. The sample comprised PBMCs. The source is a man in his thirties or forties in good health and CMV-seropositive.

The CDR3 spells CASSEDRGRETQYF. CDR3 DNA sequence: TGTGCCAGCAGTGAGGACAGGGGGCGGGAGACCCAGTACTTC. V usage is TRBV6-1 and J usage is TRBJ2-5, with TRBD1 identical over 11 bases. This CDR3 is built from 14 residues. V dropped 3 bases and J dropped 5; count of bases not matched to a gene: 2. Germline assignment: CDR1 MNHNS and CDR2 SASEGT.

This clone was detected only a few times. V is TRBV7-4 and J is TRBJ1-1, with a possible D match to TRBD1 (6 bases). Trimming took 5 bases from V and 3 from J, leaving 16 bases between them. Germline loops: CDR1 SGHVT, CDR2 SQSDAQ. This CDR3 comprises 15 residues. The CDR3: CASSGHRESYTEAFF. CDR3 nucleotides: TGTGCCAGCAGCGGACACAGGGAATCTTACACTGAAGCTTTCTTT.